This T cell receptor (beta chain) was identified in a study of immune characterization of retroperitoneal liposarcoma. TCRdb itself ran the PCR reads through MiXCR, one entry per CDR3 protein. The top ten hold less than 60% of the sample, which has thousands of distinct CDR3 sequences, 50% seen once. This CDR3 is 12 amino acids long. V lost 5 bases, J lost 10 bases, and 12 bases lay in between. Germline CDR1 is MNHEY and CDR2 is SMNVEV (reference sequence). The receptor comes from a female donor with retroperitoneal liposarcoma. This chain connects TRBV27 to TRBJ1-5; D call uncertain. The sequenced sample was tumor tissue. In DNA, the CDR3 is TGTGCCAGCAGTGCAGTCCCGGGTCCCCAGCATTTT. Translated, it gives CASSAVPGPQHF.